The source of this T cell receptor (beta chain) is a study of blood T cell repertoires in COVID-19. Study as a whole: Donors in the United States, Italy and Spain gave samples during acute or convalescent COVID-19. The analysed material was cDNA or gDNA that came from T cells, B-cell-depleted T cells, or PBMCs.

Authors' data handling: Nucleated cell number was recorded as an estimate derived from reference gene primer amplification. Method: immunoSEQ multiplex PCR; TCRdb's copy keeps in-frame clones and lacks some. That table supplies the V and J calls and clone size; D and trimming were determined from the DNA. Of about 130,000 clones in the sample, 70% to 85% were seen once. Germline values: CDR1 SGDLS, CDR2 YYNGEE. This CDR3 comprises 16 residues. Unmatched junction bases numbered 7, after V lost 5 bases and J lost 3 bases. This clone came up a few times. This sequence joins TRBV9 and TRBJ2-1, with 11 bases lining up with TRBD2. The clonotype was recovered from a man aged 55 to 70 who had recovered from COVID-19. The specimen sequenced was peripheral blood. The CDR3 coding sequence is TGTGCCAGCAGTCGTAGCGGGAGGGCAGACTACAATGAGCAGTTCTTC. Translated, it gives CASSRSGRADYNEQFF.